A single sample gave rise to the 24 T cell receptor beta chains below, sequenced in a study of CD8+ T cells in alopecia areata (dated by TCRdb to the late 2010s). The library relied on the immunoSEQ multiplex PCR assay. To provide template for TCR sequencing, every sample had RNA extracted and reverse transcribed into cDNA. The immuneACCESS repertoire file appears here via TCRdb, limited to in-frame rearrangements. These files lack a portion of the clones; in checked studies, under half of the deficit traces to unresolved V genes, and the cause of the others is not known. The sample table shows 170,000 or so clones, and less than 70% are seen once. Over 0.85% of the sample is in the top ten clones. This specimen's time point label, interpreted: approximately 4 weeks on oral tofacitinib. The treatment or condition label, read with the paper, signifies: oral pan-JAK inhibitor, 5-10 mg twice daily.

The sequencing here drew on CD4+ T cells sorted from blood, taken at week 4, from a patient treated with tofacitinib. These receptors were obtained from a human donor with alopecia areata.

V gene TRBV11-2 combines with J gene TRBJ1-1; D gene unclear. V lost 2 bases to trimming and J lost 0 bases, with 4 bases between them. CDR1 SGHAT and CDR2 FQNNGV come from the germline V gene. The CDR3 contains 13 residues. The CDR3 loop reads CASSLTVNTEAFF. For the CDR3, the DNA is TGTGCCAGCAGCTTAACAGTGAACACTGAAGCTTTCTTT. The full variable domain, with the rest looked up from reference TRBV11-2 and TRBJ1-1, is EAGVAQSPRYKIIEKRQSVAFWCNPISGHATLYWYQQILGQGPKLLIQFQNNGVVDDSQLPKDRFSAERLKGVDSTLKIQPAKLEDSAVYLCASSLTVNTEAFFGQGTRLTVV.

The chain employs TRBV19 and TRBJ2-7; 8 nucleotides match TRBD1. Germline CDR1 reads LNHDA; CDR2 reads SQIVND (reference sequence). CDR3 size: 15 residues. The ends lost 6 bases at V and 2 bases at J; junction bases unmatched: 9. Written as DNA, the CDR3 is TGTGCCAGTAGCACGACCGGGACAGGCGCCTACGAGCAGTACTTC. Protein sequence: CASSTTGTGAYEQYF.

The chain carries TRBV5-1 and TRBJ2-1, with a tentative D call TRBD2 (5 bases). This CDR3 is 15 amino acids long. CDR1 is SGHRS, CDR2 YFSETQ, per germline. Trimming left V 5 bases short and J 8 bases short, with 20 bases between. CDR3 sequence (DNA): TGCGCCAGCAGTAACGGCGGGCCTTCGGTGGATGAGCAGTTCTTC. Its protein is CASSNGGPSVDEQFF.

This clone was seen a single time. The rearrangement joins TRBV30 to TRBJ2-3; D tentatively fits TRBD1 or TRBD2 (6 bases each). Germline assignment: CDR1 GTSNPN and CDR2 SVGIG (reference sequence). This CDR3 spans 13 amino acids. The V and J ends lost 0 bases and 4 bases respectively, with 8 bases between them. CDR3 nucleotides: TGTGCCTGGAGTGTAGGGGGGTCAGATACGCAGTATTTT. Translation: CAWSVGGSDTQYF.

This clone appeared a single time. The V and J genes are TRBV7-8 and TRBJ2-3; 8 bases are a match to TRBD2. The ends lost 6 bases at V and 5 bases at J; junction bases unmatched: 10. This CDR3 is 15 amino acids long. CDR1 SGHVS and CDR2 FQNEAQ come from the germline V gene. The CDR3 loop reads CASRITGGAGDTQYF. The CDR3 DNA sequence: TGTGCCAGCAGGATCACCGGGGGGGCCGGAGATACGCAGTATTTT.

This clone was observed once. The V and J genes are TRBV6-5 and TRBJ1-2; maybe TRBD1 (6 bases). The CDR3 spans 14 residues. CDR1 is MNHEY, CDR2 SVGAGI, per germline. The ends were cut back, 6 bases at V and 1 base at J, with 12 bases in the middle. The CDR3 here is CASSLNRDNYGYTF. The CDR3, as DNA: TGTGCCAGCAGCCTGAACAGGGATAACTATGGCTACACCTTC.

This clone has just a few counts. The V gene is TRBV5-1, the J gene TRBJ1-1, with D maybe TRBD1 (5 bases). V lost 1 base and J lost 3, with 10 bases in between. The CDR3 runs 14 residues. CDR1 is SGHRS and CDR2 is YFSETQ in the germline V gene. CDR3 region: CASSLSDSYTEAFF. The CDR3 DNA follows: TGCGCCAGCAGCTTGTCTGACAGCTACACTGAAGCTTTCTTT.

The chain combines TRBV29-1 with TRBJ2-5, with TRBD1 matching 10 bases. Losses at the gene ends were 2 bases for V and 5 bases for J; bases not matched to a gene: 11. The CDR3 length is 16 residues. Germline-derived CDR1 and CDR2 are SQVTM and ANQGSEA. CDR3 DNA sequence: TGCAGCGTTGAAAGAGAAGGGACAGGGGCATGGGAGACCCAGTACTTC. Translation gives CSVEREGTGAWETQYF.

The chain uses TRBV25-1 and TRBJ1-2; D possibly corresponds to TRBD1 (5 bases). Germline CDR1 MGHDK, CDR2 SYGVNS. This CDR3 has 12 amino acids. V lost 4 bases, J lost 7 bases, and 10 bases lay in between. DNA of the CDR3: TGTGCCAGCAGTGTAGGGGATCGTGGCTACACCTTC. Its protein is CASSVGDRGYTF.

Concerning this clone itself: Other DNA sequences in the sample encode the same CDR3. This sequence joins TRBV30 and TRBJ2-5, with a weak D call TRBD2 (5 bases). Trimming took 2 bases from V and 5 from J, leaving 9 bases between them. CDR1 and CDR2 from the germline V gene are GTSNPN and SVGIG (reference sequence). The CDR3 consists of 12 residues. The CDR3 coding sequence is TGTGCCTGGAGTTCAGGCGGGGAGACCCAGTACTTC. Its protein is CAWSSGGETQYF.

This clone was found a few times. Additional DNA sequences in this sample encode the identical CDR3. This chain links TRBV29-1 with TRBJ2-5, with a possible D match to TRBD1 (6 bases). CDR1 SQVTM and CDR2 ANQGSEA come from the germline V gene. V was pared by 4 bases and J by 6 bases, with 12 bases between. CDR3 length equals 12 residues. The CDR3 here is CSVAGQGKTQYF. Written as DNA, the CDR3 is TGCAGCGTTGCCGGCCAGGGGAAGACCCAGTACTTC.

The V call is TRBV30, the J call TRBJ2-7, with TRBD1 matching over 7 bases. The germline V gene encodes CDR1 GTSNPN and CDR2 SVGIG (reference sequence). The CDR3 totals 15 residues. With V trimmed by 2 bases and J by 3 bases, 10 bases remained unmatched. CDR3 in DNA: TGTGCCTGGAGTTCGCCGGACAGGAAGAACTACGAGCAGTACTTC. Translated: CAWSSPDRKNYEQYF.

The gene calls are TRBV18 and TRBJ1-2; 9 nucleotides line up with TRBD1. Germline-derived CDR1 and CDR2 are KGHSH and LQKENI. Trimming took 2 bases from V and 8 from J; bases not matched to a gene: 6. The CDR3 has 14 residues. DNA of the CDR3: TGTGCCAGCTCACCAAACCGGGACAGGGAAGGCTACACCTTC. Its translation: CASSPNRDREGYTF. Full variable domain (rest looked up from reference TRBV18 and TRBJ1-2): NAGVMQNPRHLVRRRGQEARLRCSPMKGHSHVYWYRQLPEEGLKFMVYLQKENIIDESGMPKERFSAEFPKEGPSILRIQQVVRGDSAAYFCASSPNRDREGYTFGSGTRLTVV.

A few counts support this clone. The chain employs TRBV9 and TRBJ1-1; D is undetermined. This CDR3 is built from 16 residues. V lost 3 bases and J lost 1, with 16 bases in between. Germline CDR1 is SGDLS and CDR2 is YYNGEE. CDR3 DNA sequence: TGTGCCAGCAGCGAGGCCCCTGTAACGGCGAACACTGAAGCTTTCTTT. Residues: CASSEAPVTANTEAFF.

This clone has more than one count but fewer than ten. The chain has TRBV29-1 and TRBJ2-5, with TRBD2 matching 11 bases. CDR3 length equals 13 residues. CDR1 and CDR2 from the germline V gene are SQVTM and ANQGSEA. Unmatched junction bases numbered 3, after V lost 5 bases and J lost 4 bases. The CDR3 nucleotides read TGCAGCGTTATTACTAGCGGGGGAGAGACCCAGTACTTC. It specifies CSVITSGGETQYF. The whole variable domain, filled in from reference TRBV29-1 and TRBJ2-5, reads SAVISQKPSRDICQRGTSLTIQCQVDSQVTMMFWYRQQPGQSLTLIATANQGSEATYESGFVIDKFPISRPNLTFSTLTVSNMSPEDSSIYLCSVITSGGETQYFGPGTRLLVL.

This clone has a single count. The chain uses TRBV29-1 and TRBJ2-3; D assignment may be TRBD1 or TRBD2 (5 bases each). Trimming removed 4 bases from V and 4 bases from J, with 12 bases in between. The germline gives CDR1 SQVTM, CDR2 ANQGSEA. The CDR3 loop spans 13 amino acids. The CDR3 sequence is CSVGAGTPDTQYF. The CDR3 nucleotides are TGCAGCGTTGGGGCCGGGACCCCAGATACGCAGTATTTT.

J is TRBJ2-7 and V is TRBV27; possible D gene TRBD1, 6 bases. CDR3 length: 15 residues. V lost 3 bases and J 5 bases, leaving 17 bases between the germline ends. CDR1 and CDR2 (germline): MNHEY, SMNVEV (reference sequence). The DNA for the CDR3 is TGTGCCAGCAGTTTGGTCGTAGGGGGTGGCCACGAGCAGTACTTC. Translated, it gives CASSLVVGGGHEQYF.

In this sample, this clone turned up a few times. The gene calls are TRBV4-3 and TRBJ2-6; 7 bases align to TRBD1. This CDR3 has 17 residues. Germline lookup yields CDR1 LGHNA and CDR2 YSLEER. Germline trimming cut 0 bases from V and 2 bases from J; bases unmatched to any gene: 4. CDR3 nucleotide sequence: TGCGCCAGCAGCCAAGAAGGCAGGGGGACTGGGGCCAACGTCCTGACTTTC. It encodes CASSQEGRGTGANVLTF.

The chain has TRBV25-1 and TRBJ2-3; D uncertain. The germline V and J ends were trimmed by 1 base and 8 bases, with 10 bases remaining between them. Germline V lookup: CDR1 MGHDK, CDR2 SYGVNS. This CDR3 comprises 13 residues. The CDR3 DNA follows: TGTGCCAGCAGTGAATCCCCCTGGATTACGCAGTATTTT. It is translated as CASSESPWITQYF.

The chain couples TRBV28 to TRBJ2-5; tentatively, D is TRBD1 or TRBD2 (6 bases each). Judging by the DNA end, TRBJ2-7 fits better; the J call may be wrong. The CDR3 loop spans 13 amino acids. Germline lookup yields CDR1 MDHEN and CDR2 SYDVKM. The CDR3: CASRWGAGSEQYF. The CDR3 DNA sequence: TGTGCCAGCAGGTGGGGGGCGGGAAGCGAGCAGTACTTC.

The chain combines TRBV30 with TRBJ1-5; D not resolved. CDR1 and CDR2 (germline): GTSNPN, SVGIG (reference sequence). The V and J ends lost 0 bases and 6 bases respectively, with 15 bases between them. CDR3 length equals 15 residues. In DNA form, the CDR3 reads TGTGCCTGGAGTGTAGAGACGGGCTATGGTCAGCCCCAGCATTTT. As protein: CAWSVETGYGQPQHF.

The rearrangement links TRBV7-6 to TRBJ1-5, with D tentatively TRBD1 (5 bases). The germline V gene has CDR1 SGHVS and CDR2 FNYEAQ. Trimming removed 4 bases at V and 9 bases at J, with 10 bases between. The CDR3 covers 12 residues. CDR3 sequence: CASSSSGGPQHF. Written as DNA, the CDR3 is TGTGCCAGCAGCTCCTCGGGGGGGCCCCAGCATTTT.

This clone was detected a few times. CDR3: CASSRPGTGSYEQYF. The CDR3, as DNA: TGTGCCAGCTCGCGTCCCGGGACAGGGTCCTACGAGCAGTACTTC. The chain uses TRBV18 and TRBJ2-5; TRBD1 agrees at 9 bases. The better agreement between TRBJ2-7 and the DNA end casts doubt on the J call. Germline CDR1 reads KGHSH; CDR2 reads LQKENI. CDR3 size: 15 residues.

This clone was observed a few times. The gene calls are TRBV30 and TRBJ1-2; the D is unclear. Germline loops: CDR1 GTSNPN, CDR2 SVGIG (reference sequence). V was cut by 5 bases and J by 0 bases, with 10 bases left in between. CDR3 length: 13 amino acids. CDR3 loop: CAWAGYSNYGYTF. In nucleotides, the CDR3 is TGTGCCTGGGCAGGATATTCTAACTATGGCTACACCTTC. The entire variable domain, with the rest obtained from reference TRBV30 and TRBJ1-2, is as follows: SQTIHQWPATLVQPVGSPLSLECTVEGTSNPNLYWYRQAAGRGLQLLFYSVGIGQISSEVPQNLSASRPQDRQFILSSKKLLLSDSGFYLCAWAGYSNYGYTFGSGTRLTVV.